Listed here is a single T cell receptor beta chain. In germline, CDR1 is MDHEN, CDR2 SYDVKM. The V segment lost 10 bases and the J segment 6 bases; nucleotides outside the gene matches: 10. This CDR3 is 13 amino acids long. The data were taken from a study of blood T cell repertoires in COVID-19. Generated by immunoSEQ multiplex PCR, the TCRdb table keeps only in-frame clones and is missing some. The table has approximately 20,000 clones, about 85% seen once. The rearrangement links TRBV28 to TRBJ1-2, with TRBD1 matching 8 bases. The clonotype was recovered from a human donor with active COVID-19. The donor label of this sample is uncertain. The sequenced sample was peripheral blood. Here the CDR3 reads CAIRLDRGDGYTF. The CDR3 nucleotides are TGTGCCATCCGACTCGACAGGGGTGATGGCTACACCTTC.